The sample holds many counts of the clone carrying this T cell receptor beta chain. Its antigen remains unidentified. Gene names are mouse gene names. The read finishes 4 residues shy of the CDR3 end, and the germline J gene is used to complete it. The source of the sample is a study of CD8+ T cells in alopecia areata. Looking at the study overall: Female C3H/HeJ mice aged roughly 6-11 weeks received skin from approximately 6-12-month-old C3H/HeJ donors with spontaneous alopecia. Findings of the study overall: Sequencing of scalp samples also includes resident alphabeta T cells from normal skin. The study found TCR sharing across patients less clear than in mice, possibly for HLA reasons. Lesional scalp, especially alopecia totalis/universalis, showed higher clonality than normal scalp.

cDNA prepared by RNA extraction and subsequent reverse transcription served as the template for sequencing. The table came from immunoSEQ multiplex PCR; TCRdb's copy has only in-frame clones and leaves some out. Recorded here are over 250,000 clones, none singletons. The CDR3 covers 13 residues. Per germline, CDR1 MNHDT and CDR2 YYDKIL. The germline V and J ends were trimmed by 3 bases and 4 bases, with 6 bases remaining between them. Pooled cutaneous lymph node cells were sorted using CD4, CD8alpha, NKG2D, NKG2ACE and other markers. The clonotype was recovered from a C3H/HeJ mouse with alopecia areata. The MHC haplotype of this mouse line is H2-k. The sequenced sample consisted of CD4+ T cells sorted from a lymph node. The chain carries TRBV17 and TRBJ2-2; D is unresolved. CDR3 loop: CASSSHITGQLYF. The CDR3 bases that were read are TGTGCTAGCAGTAGCCACATCACCGGG.